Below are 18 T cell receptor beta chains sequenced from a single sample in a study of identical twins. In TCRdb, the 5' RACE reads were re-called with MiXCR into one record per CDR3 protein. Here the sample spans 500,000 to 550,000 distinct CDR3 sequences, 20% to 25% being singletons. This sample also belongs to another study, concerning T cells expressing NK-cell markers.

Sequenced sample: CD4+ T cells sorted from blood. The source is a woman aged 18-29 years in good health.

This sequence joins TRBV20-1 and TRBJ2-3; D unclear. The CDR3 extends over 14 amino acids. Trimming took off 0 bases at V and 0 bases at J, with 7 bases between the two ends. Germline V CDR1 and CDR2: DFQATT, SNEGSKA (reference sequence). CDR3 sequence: CSARDRPSTDTQYF. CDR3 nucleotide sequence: TGCAGTGCTAGAGATCGACCCAGCACAGATACGCAGTATTTT.

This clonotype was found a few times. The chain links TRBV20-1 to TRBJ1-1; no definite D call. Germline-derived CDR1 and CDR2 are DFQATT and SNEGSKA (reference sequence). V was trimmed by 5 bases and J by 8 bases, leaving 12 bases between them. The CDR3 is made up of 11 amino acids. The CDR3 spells CSAGVTQEAFF. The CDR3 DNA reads TGCAGTGCTGGCGTGACGCAGGAAGCTTTCTTT.

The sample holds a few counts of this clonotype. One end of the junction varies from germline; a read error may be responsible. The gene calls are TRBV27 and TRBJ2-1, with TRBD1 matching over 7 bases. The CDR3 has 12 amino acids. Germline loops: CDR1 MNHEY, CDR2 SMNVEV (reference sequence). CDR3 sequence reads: CASSSDRAAAIF. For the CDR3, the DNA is TGTGCCAGCAGTAGCGACAGGGCCGCTGCAATCTTC.

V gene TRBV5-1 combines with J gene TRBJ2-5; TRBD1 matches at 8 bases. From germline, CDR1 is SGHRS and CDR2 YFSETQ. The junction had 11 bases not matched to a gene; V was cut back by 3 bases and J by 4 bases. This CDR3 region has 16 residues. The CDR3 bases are TGCGCCAGCAGCTATAGGACAGGGTCATGGGGAGAGACCCAGTACTTC. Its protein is CASSYRTGSWGETQYF.

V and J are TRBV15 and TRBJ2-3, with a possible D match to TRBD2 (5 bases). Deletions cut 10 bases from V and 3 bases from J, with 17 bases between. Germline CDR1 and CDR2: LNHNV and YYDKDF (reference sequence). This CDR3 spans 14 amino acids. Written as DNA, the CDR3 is TGTGCCATACGATGGATTTCGGGGACAGATACGCAGTATTTT. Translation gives CAIRWISGTDTQYF.

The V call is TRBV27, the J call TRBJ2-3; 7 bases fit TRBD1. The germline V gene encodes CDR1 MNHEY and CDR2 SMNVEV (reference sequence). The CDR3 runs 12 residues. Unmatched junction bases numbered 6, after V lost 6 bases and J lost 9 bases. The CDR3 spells CASSLTGWTQYF. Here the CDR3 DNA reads TGTGCCAGCAGCCTGACAGGGTGGACGCAGTATTTT.

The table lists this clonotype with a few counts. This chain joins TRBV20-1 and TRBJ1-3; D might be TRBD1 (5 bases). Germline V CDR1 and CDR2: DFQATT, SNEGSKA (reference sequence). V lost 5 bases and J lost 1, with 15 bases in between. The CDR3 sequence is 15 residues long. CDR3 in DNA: TGCAGTGCTTCCGCGGGACTGTTTTCTGGAAACACCATATATTTT. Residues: CSASAGLFSGNTIYF.

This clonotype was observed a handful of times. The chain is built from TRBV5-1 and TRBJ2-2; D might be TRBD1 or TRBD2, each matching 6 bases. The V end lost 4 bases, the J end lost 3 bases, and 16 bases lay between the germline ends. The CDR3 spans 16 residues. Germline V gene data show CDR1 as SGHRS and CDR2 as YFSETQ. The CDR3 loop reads CASSPEGVQYTGELFF. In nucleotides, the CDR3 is TGCGCCAGCAGCCCGGAGGGGGTTCAGTACACCGGGGAGCTGTTTTTT.

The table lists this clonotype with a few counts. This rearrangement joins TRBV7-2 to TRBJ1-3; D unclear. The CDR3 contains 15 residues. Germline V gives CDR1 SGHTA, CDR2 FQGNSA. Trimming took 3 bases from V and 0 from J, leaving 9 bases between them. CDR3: CASSFPENSGNTIYF. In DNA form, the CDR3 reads TGTGCCAGCAGCTTCCCTGAAAACTCTGGAAACACCATATATTTT.

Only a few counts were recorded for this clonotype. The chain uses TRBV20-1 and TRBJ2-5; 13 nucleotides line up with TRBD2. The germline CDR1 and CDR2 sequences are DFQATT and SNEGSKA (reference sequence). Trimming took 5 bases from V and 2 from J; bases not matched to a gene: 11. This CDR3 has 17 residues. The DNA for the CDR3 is TGCAGTGCTGGGGGAGGACTAGCGGGGGTACTACAAGAGACCCAGTACTTC. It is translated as CSAGGGLAGVLQETQYF.

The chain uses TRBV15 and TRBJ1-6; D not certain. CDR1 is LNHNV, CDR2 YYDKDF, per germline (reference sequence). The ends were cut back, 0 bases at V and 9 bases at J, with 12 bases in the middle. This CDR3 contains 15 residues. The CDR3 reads CATSRDPTASSPLHF. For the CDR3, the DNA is TGTGCCACCAGCAGAGATCCTACCGCTAGTTCACCCCTCCACTTT.

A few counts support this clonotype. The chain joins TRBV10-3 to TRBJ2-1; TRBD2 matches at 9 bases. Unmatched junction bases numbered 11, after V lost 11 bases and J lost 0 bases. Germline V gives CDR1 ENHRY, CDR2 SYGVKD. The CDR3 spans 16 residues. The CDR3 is CALSQGGRASYNEQFF. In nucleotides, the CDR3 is TGTGCCCTATCACAGGGCGGGAGGGCCTCCTACAATGAGCAGTTCTTC.

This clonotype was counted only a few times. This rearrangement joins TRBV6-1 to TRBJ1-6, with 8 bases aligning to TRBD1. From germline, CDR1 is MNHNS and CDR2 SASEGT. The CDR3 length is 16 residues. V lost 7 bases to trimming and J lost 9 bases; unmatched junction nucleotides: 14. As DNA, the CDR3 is TGTGCCAGCACCGGGACAGGCGGCTTATGGGGTTCACCCCTCCACTTT. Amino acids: CASTGTGGLWGSPLHF.

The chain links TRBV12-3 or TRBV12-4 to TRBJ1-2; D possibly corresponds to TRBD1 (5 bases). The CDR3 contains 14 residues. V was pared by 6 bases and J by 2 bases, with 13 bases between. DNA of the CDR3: TGTGCCAGCAGCCCTGACAGCCCCAACTATGGCTACACCTTC. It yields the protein CASSPDSPNYGYTF.

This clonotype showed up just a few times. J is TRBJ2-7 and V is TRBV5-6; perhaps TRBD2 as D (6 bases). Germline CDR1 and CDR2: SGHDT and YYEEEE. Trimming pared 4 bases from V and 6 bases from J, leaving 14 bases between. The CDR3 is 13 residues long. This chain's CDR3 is CASSKGRGFEQYF. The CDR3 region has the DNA TGTGCCAGCAGCAAAGGACGGGGGTTCGAGCAGTACTTC.

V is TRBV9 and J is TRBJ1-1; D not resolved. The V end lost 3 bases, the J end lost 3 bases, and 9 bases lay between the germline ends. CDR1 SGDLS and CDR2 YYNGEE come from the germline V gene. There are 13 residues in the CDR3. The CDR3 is CASSAYVDTEAFF. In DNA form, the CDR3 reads TGTGCCAGCAGCGCCTACGTAGACACTGAAGCTTTCTTT.

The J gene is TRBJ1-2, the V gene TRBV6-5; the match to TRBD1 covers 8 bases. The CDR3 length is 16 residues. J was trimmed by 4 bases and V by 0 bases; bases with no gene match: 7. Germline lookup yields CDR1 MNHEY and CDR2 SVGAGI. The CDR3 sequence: CASSYSSRGRSYGYTF. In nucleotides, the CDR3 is TGTGCCAGCAGTTACTCGAGCAGGGGGCGAAGCTATGGCTACACCTTC.

DNA for the CDR3: TGTGCCAGCAGTGATTTTGGTGGAGGGAACACCGGGGAGCTGTTTTTT. This gives the protein CASSDFGGGNTGELFF. The rearrangement links TRBV25-1 to TRBJ2-2, with a tentative D call TRBD2 (5 bases). Germline CDR1 is MGHDK and CDR2 is SYGVNS. Deletions cut 3 bases from V and 1 base from J, with 12 bases between. The CDR3 length is 16 residues. Drawing the rest from reference TRBV25-1 and TRBJ2-2, the complete variable domain is EADIYQTPRYLVIGTGKKITLECSQTMGHDKMYWYQQDPGMELHLIHYSYGVNSTEKGDLSSESTVSRIRTEHFPLTLESARPSHTSQYLCASSDFGGGNTGELFFGEGSRLTVL.